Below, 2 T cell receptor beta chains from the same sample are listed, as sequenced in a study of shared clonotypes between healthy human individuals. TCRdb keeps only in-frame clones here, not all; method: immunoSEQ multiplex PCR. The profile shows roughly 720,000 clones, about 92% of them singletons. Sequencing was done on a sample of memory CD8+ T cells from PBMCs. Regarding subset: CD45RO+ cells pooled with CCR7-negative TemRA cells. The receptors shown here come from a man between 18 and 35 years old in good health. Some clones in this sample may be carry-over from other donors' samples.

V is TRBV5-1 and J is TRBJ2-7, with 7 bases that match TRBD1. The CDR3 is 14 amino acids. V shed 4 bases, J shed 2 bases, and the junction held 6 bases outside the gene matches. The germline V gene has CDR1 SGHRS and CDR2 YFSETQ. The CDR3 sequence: CASSAGTATYEQYF. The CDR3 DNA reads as TGCGCCAGCAGCGCTGGGACAGCTACCTACGAGCAGTACTTC.

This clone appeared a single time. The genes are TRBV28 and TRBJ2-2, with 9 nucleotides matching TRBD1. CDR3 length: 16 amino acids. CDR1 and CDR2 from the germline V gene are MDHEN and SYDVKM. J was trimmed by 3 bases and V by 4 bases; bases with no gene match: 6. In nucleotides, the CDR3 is TGTGCCAGCAGTTCTCGGACAGGGGCCTACACCGGGGAGCTGTTTTTT. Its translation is CASSSRTGAYTGELFF.